This entry lists 19 T cell receptor beta chains sequenced from one sample in a study of Ad26.COV2.S vaccination and SARS-CoV-2 variants. Using immunoSEQ multiplex PCR, the repertoire was profiled, and TCRdb retains in-frame clones only, with some absent. The repertoire includes 300,000 to 350,000 clones, 75% to 90% of them detected once, and approximately 5% sits in the top ten. Stated treatment: roughly 19 received Ad26.COV2.S at low or high dose, single or two shots; roughly 5 received placebo; per-sample allocation not given. Samples came from day 63 after the first vaccine or placebo injection. The sample was peripheral blood, taken in a trial of Ad26.COV2.S vaccine versus placebo. All receptors derive from a person between 18 and 59 years old who received the Ad26.COV2.S COVID-19 vaccine or a placebo.

The chain links TRBV27 to TRBJ1-2; 9 bases agree with TRBD1. Unmatched junction bases numbered 3, after V lost 2 bases and J lost 5 bases. CDR1 and CDR2 from the germline V gene are MNHEY and SMNVEV (reference sequence). This CDR3 spans 14 amino acids. The CDR3 nucleotides read TGTGCCAGCAGTTTAGACAGGGGGGGGTATGGCTACACCTTC. It yields the protein CASSLDRGGYGYTF.

This clone appeared a single time. The rearrangement joins TRBV25-1 to TRBJ1-2; D unresolved. In germline, CDR1 is MGHDK, CDR2 SYGVNS. V was trimmed by 3 bases and J by 6 bases, leaving 11 bases between them. This CDR3 contains 13 residues. The chain's CDR3 is CASSEFGSNGYTF. The CDR3 DNA is TGTGCCAGCAGTGAGTTTGGCAGTAATGGCTACACCTTC.

The rearrangement links TRBV6-2 or TRBV6-3 to TRBJ2-1; D may be TRBD1 (6 bases). The CDR3 totals 14 residues. Germline CDR1 MNHEY, CDR2 SVGEGT. V was cut by 5 bases and J by 7 bases, with 15 bases left in between. The DNA for the CDR3 is TGTGCCAGCAGTGCCACGACAGGTACAAATGAGCAGTTCTTC. Translating gives CASSATTGTNEQFF.

The J gene is TRBJ2-2, the V gene TRBV11-3; D uncertain. The CDR3 length is 13 residues. CDR1 and CDR2 (germline): SGHNT, YENEEA. The V gene lost 1 base and the J gene lost 4 bases, with 4 bases spanning the gap. In DNA form, the CDR3 reads TGTGCCAGCAGCTTAGCGGTCACCGGGGAGCTGTTTTTT. Protein sequence: CASSLAVTGELFF. Full variable domain (missing parts from reference TRBV11-3 and TRBJ2-2): EAGVVQSPRYKIIEKKQPVAFWCNPISGHNTLYWYLQNLGQGPELLIRYENEEAVDDSQLPKDRFSAERLKGVDSTLKIQPAELGDSAVYLCASSLAVTGELFFGEGSRLTVL.

The V call is TRBV10-2, the J call TRBJ1-1; TRBD1 matches at 7 bases. The CDR3 is made up of 14 amino acids. V was pared by 3 bases and J by 0 bases, with 1 base of the junction left unmatched. The V gene's germline CDR1 is WSHSY and CDR2 SAAADI. The CDR3 DNA reads as TGCGCCAGCAGTGACAGGGGGATGAACACTGAAGCTTTCTTT. This encodes CASSDRGMNTEAFF.

The chain has TRBV7-8 and TRBJ1-1; 9 bases are shared with TRBD1. The ends lost 2 bases at V and 4 bases at J; junction bases unmatched: 2. CDR1 SGHVS and CDR2 FQNEAQ come from the germline V gene. The CDR3 runs 14 residues. The CDR3 sequence is CASSLTGGPTEAFF. The DNA of the CDR3 is TGTGCCAGCAGCTTAACAGGGGGCCCCACTGAAGCTTTCTTT.

The J gene is TRBJ1-2, the V gene TRBV5-1; 10 bases are a match to TRBD1. The CDR3 contains 14 residues. V was clipped by 3 bases and J by 7 bases; unmatched bases: 6. The germline CDR1 and CDR2 sequences are SGHRS and YFSETQ. DNA for the CDR3: TGCGCCAGCAGCTGGGGGACAGGGGCTTCTGGCTACACCTTC. Its translation: CASSWGTGASGYTF.

J is TRBJ1-4 and V is TRBV2; a weak D match, TRBD1 (6 bases). With 10 bases removed from V and 8 bases from J, the gap between germline ends came to 17 bases. The V gene's germline CDR1 is SNHLY and CDR2 FYNNEI. This CDR3 region has 13 residues. In DNA, the CDR3 is TGTGCCACCATGGACAGTGGGAAAGAAAAACTGTTTTTT. Protein sequence: CATMDSGKEKLFF.

The genes are TRBV2 and TRBJ2-4; 13 bases line up with TRBD2. This CDR3 is built from 14 residues. The V gene end was trimmed by 8 bases and the J gene end by 14 bases; junction bases not matched to a gene: 12. CDR1 is SNHLY and CDR2 is FYNNEI in the germline V gene. Here the CDR3 DNA reads TGTGCCAGCTTATCAACCCGGACTAGCGGGAGAGAGTACTTC. Translation: CASLSTRTSGREYF.

J is TRBJ1-5 and V is TRBV6-1, with TRBD1 identical over 7 bases. Trimming cost V 1 base and J 2 bases; bases outside gene matches: 2. Germline V gene data show CDR1 as MNHNS and CDR2 as SASEGT. This CDR3 has 15 amino acids. Here the CDR3 DNA reads TGTGCCAGCAGTGAAGACAGGGGTCGCAATCAGCCCCAGCATTTT. Its translation: CASSEDRGRNQPQHF.

The gene calls are TRBV7-2 and TRBJ1-1, with a weak D call TRBD1 (6 bases). In germline, CDR1 is SGHTA, CDR2 FQGNSA. V gave up 6 bases and J gave up 1 base, with 12 bases separating them. This CDR3 region has 14 residues. CDR3 DNA sequence: TGTGCCAGCAGGCGGGGGCAGGCGAACACTGAAGCTTTCTTT. Translated: CASRRGQANTEAFF.

The chain couples TRBV4-3 to TRBJ1-5; maybe TRBD1 (6 bases). The CDR3 runs to 16 residues. Deletions cut 0 bases from V and 5 bases from J, with 14 bases between. The germline V gene has CDR1 LGHNA and CDR2 YSLEER. CDR3 sequence: CASSQDWSDRYQPQHF. DNA of the CDR3: TGCGCCAGCAGCCAAGATTGGTCGGACAGATATCAGCCCCAGCATTTT.

This chain links TRBV27 with TRBJ2-7; unclear D gene. CDR1 is MNHEY, CDR2 SMNVEV, per germline (reference sequence). Trimming took off 6 bases at V and 8 bases at J, with 8 bases between the two ends. The length of the CDR3 is 10 residues. The CDR3 sequence is CASRPPKQYV. CDR3 coding DNA: TGTGCCAGCAGGCCCCCGAAGCAGTACGTC.

The rearrangement uses TRBV6-5 and TRBJ1-1, with 8 bases that match TRBD1. This CDR3 has 15 amino acids. V shed 5 bases, J shed 0 bases, and the junction held 5 bases outside the gene matches. Germline V CDR1 and CDR2: MNHEY, SVGAGI. The CDR3, as DNA: TGTGCCAGCAGTCTTTGGACAGGGCTGAACACTGAAGCTTTCTTT. Protein product: CASSLWTGLNTEAFF.

The V gene is TRBV5-1, the J gene TRBJ1-1; D is undetermined. In germline, CDR1 is SGHRS, CDR2 YFSETQ. The CDR3 is made up of 14 amino acids. The germline V and J ends were trimmed by 4 bases and 2 bases, with 12 bases remaining between them. The CDR3 nucleotides read TGCGCCAGCAGCCTAGTCAGTTTTAACACTGAAGCTTTCTTT. Translating gives CASSLVSFNTEAFF.

The CDR3 sequence: CASSRGTTGTDTQYF. The CDR3 nucleotides read TGCGCCAGCAGCCGTGGGACAACAGGGACAGATACGCAGTATTTT. The J gene is TRBJ2-3, the V gene TRBV5-1, with a tentative D call TRBD1 (6 bases). The V end lost 4 bases, the J end lost 3 bases, and 15 bases lay between the germline ends. Germline lookup yields CDR1 SGHRS and CDR2 YFSETQ. CDR3 length: 15 residues.

J is TRBJ1-1 and V is TRBV5-1; TRBD1 agrees at 8 bases. There are 17 residues in the CDR3. Per the germline V gene, CDR1 is SGHRS and CDR2 is YFSETQ. J lost 2 bases, V lost 6 bases, and 15 bases had no gene match. The CDR3 reads CASIPRSGGRGNTEAFF. CDR3 nucleotides: TGCGCCAGCATACCACGCTCAGGGGGCCGGGGCAACACTGAAGCTTTCTTT.

The chain uses TRBV5-4 and TRBJ2-3; D is unresolved. This CDR3 is built from 16 residues. Germline V gives CDR1 SGHNT, CDR2 YYREEE (reference sequence). Trimming removed 0 bases from V and 0 bases from J, with 11 bases in between. CDR3 sequence reads: CASSLGSASSTDTQYF. Here the CDR3 DNA reads TGTGCCAGCAGCTTGGGATCTGCTAGTAGCACAGATACGCAGTATTTT.

On this clone itself: Other DNA sequences in the same sample also yield this CDR3. The chain employs TRBV4-1 and TRBJ1-2; TRBD1 is a possible D gene (5 bases). V shed 1 base and J shed 3 bases, with 9 bases lying between them. CDR1 is MGHRA, CDR2 YSYEKL, per germline. The CDR3 covers 14 residues. The CDR3 DNA sequence: TGCGCCAGCAGCCAAGGGCCGGGGGACTATGGCTACACCTTC. It encodes CASSQGPGDYGYTF.